These 5 T cell receptor beta chains were all obtained from the same sample, sequenced in a study of cytomegalovirus exposure and HLA in healthy donors. Primers: 60 Vbeta forward and 13 Jbeta reverse. The repertoire was sequenced with immunoSEQ multiplex PCR; TCRdb's copy has only in-frame clones and lacks some. The table records over 150,000 clones, approximately 77% of them present only once. Sequenced: PBMCs. Receptors were obtained from a male donor in good health and CMV-seropositive.

The chain uses TRBV5-4 and TRBJ2-1; 8 bases line up with TRBD1. This CDR3 has 14 residues. Per the germline V gene, CDR1 is SGHNT and CDR2 is YYREEE (reference sequence). The J segment lost 5 bases and the V segment lost 0 bases, leaving 1 base of the junction unmatched. This chain's CDR3 is CASSLEDRDNEQFF. CDR3 nucleotides: TGTGCCAGCAGCTTGGAGGACAGGGACAATGAGCAGTTCTTC.

J is TRBJ1-4 and V is TRBV27; the D is unclear. The CDR3 is made up of 15 amino acids. The germline gives CDR1 MNHEY, CDR2 SMNVEV (reference sequence). The ends were cut back, 3 bases at V and 8 bases at J, with 16 bases in the middle. In nucleotides, the CDR3 is TGTGCCAGCAGTTTCCGACCCACGGGAAGGGAAAAACTGTTTTTT. Translation: CASSFRPTGREKLFF.

V is TRBV11-2 and J is TRBJ1-3; 7 nucleotides line up with TRBD1. The trim removed 6 bases at V and 2 bases at J, leaving 4 bases unmatched. CDR1 and CDR2 (germline): SGHAT, FQNNGV. CDR3 length equals 14 residues. The CDR3 is CASSLTGAGNTIYF. As DNA, the CDR3 is TGTGCCAGCAGTCTTACAGGGGCTGGAAACACCATATATTTT. Full variable domain (remainder filled in from reference TRBV11-2 and TRBJ1-3): EAGVAQSPRYKIIEKRQSVAFWCNPISGHATLYWYQQILGQGPKLLIQFQNNGVVDDSQLPKDRFSAERLKGVDSTLKIQPAKLEDSAVYLCASSLTGAGNTIYFGEGSWLTVV.

This chain connects TRBV4-3 to TRBJ2-2; 8 nucleotides agree with TRBD1. The junction had 7 bases not matched to a gene; V was cut back by 0 bases and J by 1 base. The CDR3 totals 18 residues. The germline V gene encodes CDR1 LGHNA and CDR2 YSLEER. This CDR3 is CASSQEVLRGQNTGELFF. The CDR3 coding sequence is TGCGCCAGCAGCCAAGAAGTCCTCAGGGGGCAGAACACCGGGGAGCTGTTTTTT.

V gene TRBV30 combines with J gene TRBJ2-5, with D possibly matching TRBD1 (5 bases). CDR1 and CDR2 (germline): GTSNPN, SVGIG (reference sequence). V was pared by 4 bases and J by 7 bases, with 19 bases between. The CDR3 spans 14 residues. The CDR3 nucleotides read TGTGCCTGGACAGGCAGGGCCTCCTATGGGACCCAGTACTTC. As protein: CAWTGRASYGTQYF.